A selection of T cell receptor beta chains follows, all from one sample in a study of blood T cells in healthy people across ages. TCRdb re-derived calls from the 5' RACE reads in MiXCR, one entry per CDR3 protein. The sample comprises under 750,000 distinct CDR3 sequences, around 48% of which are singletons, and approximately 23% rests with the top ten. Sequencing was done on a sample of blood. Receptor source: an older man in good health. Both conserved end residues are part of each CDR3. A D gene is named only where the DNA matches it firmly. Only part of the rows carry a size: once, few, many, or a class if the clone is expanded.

TGTGCCTGCAGCCAAGGTACACAGGGTTATGGCATTCAGTACTTC CACSQGTQGYGIQYF TRBJ2-4 . TRBV4-2 .
TGTGCCAGCAGTTCTCTAGGGGAGTCTGTCCAAGATACGCAGTATTTT CASSSLGESVQDTQYF TRBJ2-3 . TRBV6-2/TRBV6-3 .
TGTGCCAGCAGCCCAACGGGACAGGAGGTCGGCTACACCTTC CASSPTGQEVGYTF TRBJ1-2 TRBD1 TRBV12-3/TRBV12-4 few
TGTGCCAGCAGCTCTGTCCGTGGGATTGGTTTCAATGAGCAGTTCTTC CASSSVRGIGFNEQFF TRBJ2-1 . TRBV7-2 .
TGTGCCAGCAGCGTAACAGGGGCAGATACGCAGTATTTT CASSVTGADTQYF TRBJ2-3 TRBD1 TRBV9 few
TGCGCCAGCAGCGCCCTTGGCTCCTATAATTCACCCCTCCACTTT CASSALGSYNSPLHF TRBJ1-6 . TRBV5-1 .
TGTGCCAGCAGTTACGGGACTAGCGGGGGGAGAGAGGAGACCCAGTTCTTC CASSYGTSGGREETQFF TRBJ2-1 TRBD2 TRBV6-6 .
TGTGCCAGCAGCCCCGCCTACACAGATACGCAGTATTTT CASSPAYTDTQYF TRBJ2-3 . TRBV6-6 medium-sized
TGCAGTGCCACTAGACTAGCGGGGGGGCATAGCCCAGATACGCAGTATTTT CSATRLAGGHSPDTQYF TRBJ2-3 TRBD2 TRBV20-1 few
TGTGCCAGCAGCTTAAGGGCGGGGCCCACCCACAATGAGCAGTTCTTC CASSLRAGPTHNEQFF TRBJ2-1 . TRBV7-3 .
TGCAGTGCCATTTCACTAGCGGGCTCCAATGAGCAGTTCTTC CSAISLAGSNEQFF TRBJ2-1 TRBD2 TRBV20-1 .
TGCAGCGTTGAAGATCATAGCTACGGGGCGTACTTC CSVEDHSYGAYF TRBJ2-7 . TRBV29-1 .
TGTGCCAGCAGCCCTCAACTCTCGACAGGGAGAAACATTCAGTACTTC CASSPQLSTGRNIQYF TRBJ2-4 TRBD1 TRBV9 few
TGTGCCAGCAGCCCGACGGGGACTCACTCCTACAATGAGCAGTTCTTC CASSPTGTHSYNEQFF TRBJ2-1 . TRBV7-2 few
TGTGCCAGCAGCCGCCGCCAGGGGGACCCGTGGGATACGCAGTATTTT CASSRRQGDPWDTQYF TRBJ2-3 TRBD1 TRBV7-2 .
TGCAGTGCTAGCCAGGGGGGAGGCTACGAGCAGTACTTC CSASQGGGYEQYF TRBJ2-7 . TRBV20-1 .
TGTGCCAGCAGTTTATCGCGGAACACCGGGGAGCTGTTTTTT CASSLSRNTGELFF TRBJ2-2 . TRBV27 .
TGTGCCAGCAGCGTGGGACAGGGGGTCAAGGGCTACACCTTC CASSVGQGVKGYTF TRBJ1-2 TRBD1 TRBV7-2 .
TGTGCCAGCAGCGTAGACAGCTTATCCTACGAGCAGTACTTC CASSVDSLSYEQYF TRBJ2-7 . TRBV9 .
TGCAGTGCTGGAGGGACTACCTTGCCGGTGTATTTT CSAGGTTLPVYF TRBJ2-3 TRBD2 TRBV20-1 few
TGTGCCAGCAGTCCCGGACTAGCGGGAATATATGAGCAGTTCTTC CASSPGLAGIYEQFF TRBJ2-1 TRBD2 TRBV12-3/TRBV12-4 .
TGTGCCAGCAGCTCTCACGGACAGGGGGCATCCTACGAGCAGTACTTC CASSSHGQGASYEQYF TRBJ2-7 TRBD1 TRBV9 .